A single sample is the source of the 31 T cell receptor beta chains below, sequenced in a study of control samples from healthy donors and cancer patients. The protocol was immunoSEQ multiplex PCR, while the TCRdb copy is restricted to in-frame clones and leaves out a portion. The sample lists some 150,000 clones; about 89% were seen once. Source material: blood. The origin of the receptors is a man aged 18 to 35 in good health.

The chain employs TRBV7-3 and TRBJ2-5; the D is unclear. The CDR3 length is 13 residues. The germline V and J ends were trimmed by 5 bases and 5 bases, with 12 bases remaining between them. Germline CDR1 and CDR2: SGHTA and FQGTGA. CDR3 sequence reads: CASSLGPGETQYF. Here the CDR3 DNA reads TGTGCCAGCAGCCTAGGACCGGGCGAGACCCAGTACTTC.

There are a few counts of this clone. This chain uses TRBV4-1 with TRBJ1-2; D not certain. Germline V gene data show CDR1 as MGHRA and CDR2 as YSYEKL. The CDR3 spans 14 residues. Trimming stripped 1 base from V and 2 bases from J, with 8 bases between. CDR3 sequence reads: CASSQVGRNYGYTF. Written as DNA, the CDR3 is TGCGCCAGCAGCCAAGTCGGACGGAACTATGGCTACACCTTC.

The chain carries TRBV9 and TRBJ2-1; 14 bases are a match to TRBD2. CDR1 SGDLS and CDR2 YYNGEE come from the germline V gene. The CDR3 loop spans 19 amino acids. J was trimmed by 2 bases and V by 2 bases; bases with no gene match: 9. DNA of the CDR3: TGTGCCAGCAGCGTCCGACTAGCGGGGGGGCTTGCAGCCTACAATGAGCAGTTCTTC. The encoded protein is CASSVRLAGGLAAYNEQFF. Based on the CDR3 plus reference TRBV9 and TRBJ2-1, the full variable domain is DSGVTQTPKHLITATGQRVTLRCSPRSGDLSVYWYQQSLDQGLQFLIQYYNGEERAKGNILERFSAQQFPDLHSELNLSSLELGDSALYFCASSVRLAGGLAAYNEQFFGPGTRLTVL.

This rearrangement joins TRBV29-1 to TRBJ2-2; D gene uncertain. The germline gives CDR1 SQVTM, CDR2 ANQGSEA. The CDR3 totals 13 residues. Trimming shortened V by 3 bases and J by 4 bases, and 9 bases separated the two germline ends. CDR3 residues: CSVEGHSTGELFF. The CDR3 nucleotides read TGCAGCGTTGAGGGTCATTCCACCGGGGAGCTGTTTTTT.

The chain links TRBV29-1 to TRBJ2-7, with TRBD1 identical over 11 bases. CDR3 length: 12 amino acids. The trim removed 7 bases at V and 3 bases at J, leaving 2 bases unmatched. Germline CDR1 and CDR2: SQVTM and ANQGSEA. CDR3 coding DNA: TGCAGCGGGGGGACAGGGGGCTACGAGCAGTACTTC. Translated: CSGGTGGYEQYF.

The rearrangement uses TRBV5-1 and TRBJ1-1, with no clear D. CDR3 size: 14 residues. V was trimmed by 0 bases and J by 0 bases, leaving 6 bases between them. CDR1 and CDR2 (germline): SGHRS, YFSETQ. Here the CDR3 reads CASSLGALNTEAFF. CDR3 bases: TGCGCCAGCAGCTTGGGGGCCTTGAACACTGAAGCTTTCTTT.

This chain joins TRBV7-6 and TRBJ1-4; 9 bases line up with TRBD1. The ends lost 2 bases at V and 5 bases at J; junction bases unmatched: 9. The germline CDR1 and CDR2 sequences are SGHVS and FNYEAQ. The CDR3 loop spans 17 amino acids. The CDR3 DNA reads TGTGCCAGCAGCTTAACATCCCACAGGGGGCAAAATGAAAAACTGTTTTTT. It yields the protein CASSLTSHRGQNEKLFF.

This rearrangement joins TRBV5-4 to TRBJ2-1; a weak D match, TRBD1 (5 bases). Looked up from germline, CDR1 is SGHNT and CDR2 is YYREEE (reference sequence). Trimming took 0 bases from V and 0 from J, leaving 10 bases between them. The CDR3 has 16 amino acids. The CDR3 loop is CASSLGRVASYNEQFF. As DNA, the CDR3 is TGTGCCAGCAGCTTGGGCAGGGTGGCCTCCTACAATGAGCAGTTCTTC.

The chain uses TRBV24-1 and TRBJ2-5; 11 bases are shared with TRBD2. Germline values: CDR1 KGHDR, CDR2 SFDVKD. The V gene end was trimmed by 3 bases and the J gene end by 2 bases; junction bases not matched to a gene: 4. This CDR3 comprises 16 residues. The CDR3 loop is CATSDETSGAQETQYF. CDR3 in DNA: TGTGCCACCAGTGATGAGACTAGCGGGGCTCAAGAGACCCAGTACTTC.

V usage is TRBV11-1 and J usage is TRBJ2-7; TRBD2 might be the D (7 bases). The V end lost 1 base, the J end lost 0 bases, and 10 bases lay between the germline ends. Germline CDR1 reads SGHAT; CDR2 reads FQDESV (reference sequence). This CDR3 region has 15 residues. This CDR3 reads CASSLGGGPSYEQYF. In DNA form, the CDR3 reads TGTGCCAGCAGCTTAGGGGGGGGGCCCTCCTACGAGCAGTACTTC.

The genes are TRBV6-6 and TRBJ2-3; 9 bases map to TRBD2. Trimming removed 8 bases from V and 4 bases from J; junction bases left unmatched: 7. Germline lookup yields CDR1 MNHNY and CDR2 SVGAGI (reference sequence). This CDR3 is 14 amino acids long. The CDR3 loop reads CASPRTSDPDTQYF. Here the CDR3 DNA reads TGTGCCAGCCCCAGGACTAGCGATCCAGATACGCAGTATTTT.

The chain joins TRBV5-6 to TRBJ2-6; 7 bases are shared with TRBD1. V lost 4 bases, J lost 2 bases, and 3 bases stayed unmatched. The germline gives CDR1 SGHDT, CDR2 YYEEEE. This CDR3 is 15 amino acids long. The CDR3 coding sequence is TGTGCCAGCAGCCGGACAGGAGCTGGGGCCAACGTCCTGACTTTC. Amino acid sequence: CASSRTGAGANVLTF.

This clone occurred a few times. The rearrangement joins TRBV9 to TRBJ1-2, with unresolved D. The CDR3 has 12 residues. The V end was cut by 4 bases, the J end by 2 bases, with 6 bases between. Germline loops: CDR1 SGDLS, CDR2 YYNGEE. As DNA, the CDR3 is TGTGCCAGCAGCCAAGAGAACTATGGCTACACCTTC. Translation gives CASSQENYGYTF.

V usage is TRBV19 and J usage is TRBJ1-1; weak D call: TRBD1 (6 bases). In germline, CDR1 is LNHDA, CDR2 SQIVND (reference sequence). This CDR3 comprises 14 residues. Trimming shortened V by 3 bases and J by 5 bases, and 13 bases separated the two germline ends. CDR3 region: CASSIGGEITEAFF. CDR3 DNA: TGTGCCAGTAGTATTGGGGGCGAAATTACTGAAGCTTTCTTT.

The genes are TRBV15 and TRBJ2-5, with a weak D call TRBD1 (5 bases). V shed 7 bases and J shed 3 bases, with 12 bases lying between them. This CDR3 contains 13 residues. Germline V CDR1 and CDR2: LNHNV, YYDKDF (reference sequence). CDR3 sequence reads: CATNQGAEETQYF. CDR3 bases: TGTGCCACCAACCAGGGTGCCGAAGAGACCCAGTACTTC.

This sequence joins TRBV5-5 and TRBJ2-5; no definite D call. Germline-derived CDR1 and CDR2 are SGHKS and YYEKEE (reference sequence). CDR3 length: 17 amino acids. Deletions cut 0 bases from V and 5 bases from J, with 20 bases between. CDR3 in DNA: TGTGCCAGCAGCTTGGCCAAGGACGGCTACTTGGGGGAGACCCAGTACTTC. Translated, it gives CASSLAKDGYLGETQYF.

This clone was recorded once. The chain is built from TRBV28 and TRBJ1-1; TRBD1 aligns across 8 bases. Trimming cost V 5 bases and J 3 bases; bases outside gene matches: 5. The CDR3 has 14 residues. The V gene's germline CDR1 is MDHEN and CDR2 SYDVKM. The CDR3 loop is CASSHGQGHTEAFF. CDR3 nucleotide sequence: TGTGCCAGCAGTCACGGACAGGGACACACTGAAGCTTTCTTT.

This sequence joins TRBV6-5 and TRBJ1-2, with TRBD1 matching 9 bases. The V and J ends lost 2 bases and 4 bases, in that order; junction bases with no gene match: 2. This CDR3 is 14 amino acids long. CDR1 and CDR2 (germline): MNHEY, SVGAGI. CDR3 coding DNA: TGTGCCAGCAGTTACGGGACAGGGTTCTATGGCTACACCTTC. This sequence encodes CASSYGTGFYGYTF.

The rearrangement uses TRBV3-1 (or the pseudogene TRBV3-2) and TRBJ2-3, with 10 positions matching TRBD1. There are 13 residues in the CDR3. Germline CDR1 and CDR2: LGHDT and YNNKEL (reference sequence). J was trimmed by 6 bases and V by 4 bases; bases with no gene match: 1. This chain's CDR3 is CASSPTGGDTQYF. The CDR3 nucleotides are TGTGCCAGCAGCCCGACAGGGGGCGATACGCAGTATTTT.

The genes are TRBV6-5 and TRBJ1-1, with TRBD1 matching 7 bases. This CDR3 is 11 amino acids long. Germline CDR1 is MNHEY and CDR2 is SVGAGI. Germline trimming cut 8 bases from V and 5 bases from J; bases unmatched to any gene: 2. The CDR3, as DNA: TGTGCCAGCGCCAGGGGGACTGAAGCTTTCTTT. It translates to CASARGTEAFF.

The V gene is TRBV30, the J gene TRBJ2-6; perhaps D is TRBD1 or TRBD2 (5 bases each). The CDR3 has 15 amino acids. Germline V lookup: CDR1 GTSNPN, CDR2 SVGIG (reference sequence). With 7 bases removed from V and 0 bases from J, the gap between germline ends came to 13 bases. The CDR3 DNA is TGTGCCTCCGGTCGGGACCTCTCTGGGGCCAACGTCCTGACTTTC. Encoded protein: CASGRDLSGANVLTF.

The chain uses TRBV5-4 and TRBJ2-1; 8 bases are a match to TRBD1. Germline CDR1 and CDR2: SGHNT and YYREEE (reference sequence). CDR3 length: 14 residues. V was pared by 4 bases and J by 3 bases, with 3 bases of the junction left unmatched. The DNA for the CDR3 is TGTGCCAGCAGCCCAGGACAGGGCTACAATGAGCAGTTCTTC. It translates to CASSPGQGYNEQFF.

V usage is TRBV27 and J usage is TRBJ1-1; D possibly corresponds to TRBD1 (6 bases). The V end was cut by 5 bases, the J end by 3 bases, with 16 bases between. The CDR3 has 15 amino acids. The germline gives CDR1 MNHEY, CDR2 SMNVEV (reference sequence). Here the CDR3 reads CASSPRQEPDTEAFF. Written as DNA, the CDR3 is TGTGCCAGCAGTCCCCGACAGGAGCCGGACACTGAAGCTTTCTTT.

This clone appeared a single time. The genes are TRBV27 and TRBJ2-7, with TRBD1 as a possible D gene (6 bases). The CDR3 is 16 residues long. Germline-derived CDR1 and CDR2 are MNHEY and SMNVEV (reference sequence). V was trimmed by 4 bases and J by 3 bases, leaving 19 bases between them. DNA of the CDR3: TGTGCCAGCAGTTCAACTCTCAGGACAGTCGGCTACGAGCAGTACTTC. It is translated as CASSSTLRTVGYEQYF.

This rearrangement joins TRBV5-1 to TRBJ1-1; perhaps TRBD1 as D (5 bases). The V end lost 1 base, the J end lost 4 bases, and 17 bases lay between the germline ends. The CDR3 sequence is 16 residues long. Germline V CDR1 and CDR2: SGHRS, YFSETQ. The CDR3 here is CASSLRQGSGSTEAFF. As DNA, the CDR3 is TGCGCCAGCAGCTTGCGGCAGGGATCAGGAAGCACTGAAGCTTTCTTT. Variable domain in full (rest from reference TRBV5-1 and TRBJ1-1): KAGVTQTPRYLIKTRGQQVTLSCSPISGHRSVSWYQQTPGQGLQFLFEYFSETQRNKGNFPGRFSGRQFSNSRSEMNVSTLELGDSALYLCASSLRQGSGSTEAFFGQGTRLTVV.

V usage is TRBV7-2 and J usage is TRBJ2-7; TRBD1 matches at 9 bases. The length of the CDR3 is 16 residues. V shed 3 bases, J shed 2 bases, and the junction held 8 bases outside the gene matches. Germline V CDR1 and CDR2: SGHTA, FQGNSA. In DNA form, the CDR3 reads TGTGCCAGCAGCTTTTCCGGGACAGGGCGTCCCTACGAGCAGTACTTC. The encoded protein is CASSFSGTGRPYEQYF.

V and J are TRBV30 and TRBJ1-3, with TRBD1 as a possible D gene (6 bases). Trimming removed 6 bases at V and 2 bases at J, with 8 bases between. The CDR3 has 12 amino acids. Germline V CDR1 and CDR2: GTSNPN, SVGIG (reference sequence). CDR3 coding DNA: TGTGCCTGTAACAGGGCTGGAAACACCATATATTTT. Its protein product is CACNRAGNTIYF.

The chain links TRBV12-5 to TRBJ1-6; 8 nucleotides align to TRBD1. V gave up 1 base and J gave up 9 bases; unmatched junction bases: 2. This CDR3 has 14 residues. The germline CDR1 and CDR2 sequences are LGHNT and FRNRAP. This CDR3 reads CASGLDGTGSPLHF. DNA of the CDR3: TGTGCTAGTGGTTTGGATGGGACAGGTTCACCCCTCCACTTT.

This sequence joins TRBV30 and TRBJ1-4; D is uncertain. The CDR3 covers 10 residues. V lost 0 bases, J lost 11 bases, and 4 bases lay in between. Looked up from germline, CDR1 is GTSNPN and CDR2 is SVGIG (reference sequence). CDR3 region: CAWSVWKLFF. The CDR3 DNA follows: TGTGCCTGGAGTGTATGGAAACTGTTTTTT.

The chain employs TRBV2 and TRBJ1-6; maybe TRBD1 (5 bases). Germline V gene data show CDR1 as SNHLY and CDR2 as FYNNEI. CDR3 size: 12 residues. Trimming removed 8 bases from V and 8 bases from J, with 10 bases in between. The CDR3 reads CASLWGDSPLHF. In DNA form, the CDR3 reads TGTGCCAGCCTCTGGGGGGATTCACCCCTCCACTTT.

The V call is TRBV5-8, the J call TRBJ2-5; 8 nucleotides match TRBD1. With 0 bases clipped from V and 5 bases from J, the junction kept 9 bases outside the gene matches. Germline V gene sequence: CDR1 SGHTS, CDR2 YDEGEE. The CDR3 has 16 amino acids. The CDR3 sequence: CASSLGGRGRLETQYF. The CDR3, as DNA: TGTGCCAGCAGCTTGGGGGGCAGGGGGCGCCTTGAGACCCAGTACTTC.